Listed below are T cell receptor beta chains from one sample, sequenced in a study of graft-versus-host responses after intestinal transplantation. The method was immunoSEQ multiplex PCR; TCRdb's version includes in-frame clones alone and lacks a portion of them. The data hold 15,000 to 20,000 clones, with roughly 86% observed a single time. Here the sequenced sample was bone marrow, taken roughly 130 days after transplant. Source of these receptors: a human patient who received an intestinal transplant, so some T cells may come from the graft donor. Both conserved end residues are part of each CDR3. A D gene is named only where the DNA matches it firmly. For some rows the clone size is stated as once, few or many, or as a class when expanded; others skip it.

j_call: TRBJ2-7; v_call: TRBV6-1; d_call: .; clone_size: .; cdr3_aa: CASSGGEGYMYEQYF; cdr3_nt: TGTGCCAGCAGTGGGGGTGAGGGGTACATGTACGAGCAGTACTTC
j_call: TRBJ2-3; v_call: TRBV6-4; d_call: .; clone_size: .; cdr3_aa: CASSDPMKGLRISTDTQYF; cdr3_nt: TGTGCCAGCAGTGACCCGATGAAGGGACTTCGGATTAGCACAGATACGCAGTATTTT
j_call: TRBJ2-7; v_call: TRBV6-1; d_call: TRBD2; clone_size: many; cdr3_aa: CASSAGGLAGTYEQYF; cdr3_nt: TGTGCCAGCAGTGCTGGGGGACTAGCGGGAACCTACGAGCAGTACTTC
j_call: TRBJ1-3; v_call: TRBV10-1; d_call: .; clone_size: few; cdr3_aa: CASKGSTGNTIYF; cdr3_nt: TGCGCCAGCAAGGGGTCTACTGGAAACACCATATATTTT
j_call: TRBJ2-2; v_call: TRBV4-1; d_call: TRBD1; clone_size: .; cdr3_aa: CASSQDRGGRVGELFF; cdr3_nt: TGCGCCAGCAGCCAAGATAGAGGGGGCCGGGTCGGGGAGCTGTTTTTT
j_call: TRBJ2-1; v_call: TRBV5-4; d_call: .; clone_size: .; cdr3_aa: CASSFLAGSYNEQFF; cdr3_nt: TGTGCCAGCAGCTTCCTGGCGGGCTCTTACAATGAGCAGTTCTTC
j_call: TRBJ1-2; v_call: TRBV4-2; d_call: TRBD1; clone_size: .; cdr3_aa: CASSQVAGGSYGYTF; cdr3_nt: TGTGCCAGCAGCCAAGTAGCAGGGGGCTCCTATGGCTACACCTTC
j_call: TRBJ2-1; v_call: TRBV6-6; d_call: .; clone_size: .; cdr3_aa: CASATGRLDNEQFF; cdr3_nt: TGTGCCAGTGCCACGGGACGGCTCGACAATGAGCAGTTCTTC
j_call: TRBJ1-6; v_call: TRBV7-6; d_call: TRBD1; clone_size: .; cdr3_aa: CASSLEDRGNSPLHF; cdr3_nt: TGTGCCAGCAGCTTAGAGGACAGGGGAAATTCACCCCTCCACTTT
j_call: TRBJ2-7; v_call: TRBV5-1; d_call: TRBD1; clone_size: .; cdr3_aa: CASSLAGDRGYEQYF; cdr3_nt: TGCGCCAGCAGCTTGGCCGGGGACAGGGGTTACGAGCAGTACTTC
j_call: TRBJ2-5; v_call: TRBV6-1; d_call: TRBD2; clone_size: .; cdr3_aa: CASRLRRSGRETQYF; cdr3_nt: TGTGCCAGCAGACTACGACGTAGCGGGAGAGAGACCCAGTACTTC
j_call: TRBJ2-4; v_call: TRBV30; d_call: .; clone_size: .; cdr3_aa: CAWARLAKNIQYF; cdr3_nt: TGTGCCTGGGCTAGATTAGCCAAAAACATTCAGTACTTC
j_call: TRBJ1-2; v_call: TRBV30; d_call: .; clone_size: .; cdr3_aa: CAWSAGLVYGYTF; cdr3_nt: TGTGCCTGGAGTGCCGGTCTAGTCTATGGCTACACCTTC
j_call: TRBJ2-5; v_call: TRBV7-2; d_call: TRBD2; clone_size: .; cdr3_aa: CASSFLAGPSGTQYF; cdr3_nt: TGTGCCAGCAGCTTCCTAGCGGGGCCCTCCGGGACCCAGTACTTC
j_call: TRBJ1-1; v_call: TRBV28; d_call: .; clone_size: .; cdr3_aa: CASSLTGLNTEAFF; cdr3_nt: TGTGCCAGCAGCCTAACAGGGCTGAACACTGAAGCTTTCTTT
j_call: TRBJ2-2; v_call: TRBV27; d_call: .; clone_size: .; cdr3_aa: CASRGVEDGELFF; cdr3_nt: TGTGCCAGCAGGGGCGTCGAGGACGGGGAGCTGTTTTTT
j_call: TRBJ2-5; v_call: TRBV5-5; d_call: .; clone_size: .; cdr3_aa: CASSFQETQYF; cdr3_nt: TGTGCCAGCAGCTTCCAGGAGACCCAGTACTTC
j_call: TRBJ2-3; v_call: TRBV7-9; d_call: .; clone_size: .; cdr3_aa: CASSLGGPDTQYF; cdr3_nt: TGTGCCAGCAGCTTAGGGGGCCCAGATACGCAGTATTTT
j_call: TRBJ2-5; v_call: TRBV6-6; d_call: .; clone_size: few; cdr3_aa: CASSYMGGGRETQYF; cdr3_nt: TGTGCCAGCAGTTACATGGGGGGTGGGCGAGAGACCCAGTACTTC
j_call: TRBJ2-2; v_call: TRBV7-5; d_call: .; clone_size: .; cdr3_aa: CASSLSFAGELFF; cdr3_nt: TGTGCCAGCAGCCTGAGTTTTGCCGGGGAGCTGTTTTTT
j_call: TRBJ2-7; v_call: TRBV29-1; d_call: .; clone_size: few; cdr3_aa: CSVGDGGASYEQYF; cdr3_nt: TGCAGCGTTGGGGATGGGGGGGCCTCCTACGAGCAGTACTTC
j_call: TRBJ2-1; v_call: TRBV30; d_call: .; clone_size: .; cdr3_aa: CAWSVLGANEQFF; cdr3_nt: TGTGCCTGGAGTGTACTTGGGGCGAATGAGCAGTTCTTC
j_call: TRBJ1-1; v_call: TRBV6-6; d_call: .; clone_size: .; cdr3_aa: CASSYDTEAFF; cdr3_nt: TGTGCCAGCAGTTACGACACTGAAGCTTTCTTT
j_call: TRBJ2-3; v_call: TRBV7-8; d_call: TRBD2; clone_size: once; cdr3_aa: CASIETSGSADTQYF; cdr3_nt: TGTGCCAGCATCGAGACTAGCGGGAGTGCAGATACGCAGTATTTT
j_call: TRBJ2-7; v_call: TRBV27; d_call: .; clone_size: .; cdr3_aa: CASSLAAGSEQYF; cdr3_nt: TGTGCCAGCAGTTTAGCCGCAGGGAGCGAGCAGTACTTC
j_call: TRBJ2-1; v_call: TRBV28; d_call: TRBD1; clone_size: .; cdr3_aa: CAGRQGGLYNEQFF; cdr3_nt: TGTGCCGGAAGACAGGGGGGCCTCTACAATGAGCAGTTCTTC
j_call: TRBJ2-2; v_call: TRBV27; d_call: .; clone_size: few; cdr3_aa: CASSFSWNTGELFF; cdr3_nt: TGTGCCAGCAGTTTTAGCTGGAACACCGGGGAGCTGTTTTTT
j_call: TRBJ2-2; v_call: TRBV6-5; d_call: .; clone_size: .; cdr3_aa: CASGGDTGELFF; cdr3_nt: TGTGCCAGCGGGGGAGACACCGGGGAGCTGTTTTTT
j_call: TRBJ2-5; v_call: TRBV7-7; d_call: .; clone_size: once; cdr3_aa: CASSLVGQETQYF; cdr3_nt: TGTGCTAGCAGCTTAGTAGGGCAAGAGACCCAGTACTTC
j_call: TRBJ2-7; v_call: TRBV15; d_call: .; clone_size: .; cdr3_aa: CATSAPPPVLPEGPYEQYF; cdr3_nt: TGTGCCACCAGCGCCCCACCACCGGTCCTACCCGAGGGTCCCTACGAGCAGTACTTC
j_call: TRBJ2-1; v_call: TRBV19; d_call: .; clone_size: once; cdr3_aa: CASTGNQWDEQFF; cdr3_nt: TGTGCCAGTACGGGTAATCAGTGGGATGAGCAGTTCTTC
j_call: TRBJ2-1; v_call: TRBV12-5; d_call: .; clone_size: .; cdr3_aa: CASAPVGYNEQFF; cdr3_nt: TGTGCTAGTGCCCCTGTAGGTTACAATGAGCAGTTCTTC
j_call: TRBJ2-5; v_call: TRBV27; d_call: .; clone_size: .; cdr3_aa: CASSLYLETQYF; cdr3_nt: TGTGCCAGCAGTCTGTATTTGGAGACCCAGTACTTC
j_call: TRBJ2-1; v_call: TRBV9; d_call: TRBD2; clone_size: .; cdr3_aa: CASSPASGRNEQFF; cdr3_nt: TGTGCCTCCTCCCCGGCTAGCGGGAGGAATGAGCAGTTCTTC
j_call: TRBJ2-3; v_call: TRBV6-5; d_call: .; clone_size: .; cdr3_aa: CASSPYPSTDTQYF; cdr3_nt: TGTGCCAGCAGTCCCTACCCTAGCACAGATACGCAGTATTTT
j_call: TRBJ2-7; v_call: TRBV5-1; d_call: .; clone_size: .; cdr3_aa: CASGRGGTYEQYF; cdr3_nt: TGCGCCAGCGGCCGGGGCGGTACCTACGAGCAGTACTTC
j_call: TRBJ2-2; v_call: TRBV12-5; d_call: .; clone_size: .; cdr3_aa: CASGLVLAGELFF; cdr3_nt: TGTGCTAGTGGTTTGGTACTCGCCGGGGAGCTGTTTTTT
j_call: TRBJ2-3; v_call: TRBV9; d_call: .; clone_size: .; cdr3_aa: CASSARVGSTDTQYF; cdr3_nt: TGTGCCAGCAGCGCGCGGGTTGGCAGCACAGATACGCAGTATTTT
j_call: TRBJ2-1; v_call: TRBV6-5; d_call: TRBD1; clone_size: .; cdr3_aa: CACSPGQGGNEQFF; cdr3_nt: TGTGCCTGCAGCCCGGGACAGGGAGGCAATGAGCAGTTCTTC
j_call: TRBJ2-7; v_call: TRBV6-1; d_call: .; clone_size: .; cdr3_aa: CASSKVGGLYEQYF; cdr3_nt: TGTGCCAGCAGTAAAGTCGGGGGACTCTACGAGCAGTACTTC
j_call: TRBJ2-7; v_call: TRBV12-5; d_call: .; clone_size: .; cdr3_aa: CASGLTQEQYF; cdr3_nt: TGTGCTAGTGGTTTGACCCAAGAGCAGTACTTC
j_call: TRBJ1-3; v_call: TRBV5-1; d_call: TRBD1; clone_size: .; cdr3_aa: CASSPPGQGLTIYF; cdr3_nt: TGCGCCAGCAGCCCCCCCGGACAGGGACTGACCATATATTTT
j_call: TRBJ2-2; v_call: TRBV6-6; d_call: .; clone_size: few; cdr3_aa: CASKGNTGELFF; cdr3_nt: TGTGCCAGCAAAGGAAACACCGGGGAGCTGTTTTTT